This TCR beta chain emerged from a study of T-cell memory formation after mild COVID-19. General study points: Clones that contracted from day 15 to 85 had balanced CD4/CD8; later expanders were CD4+ biased. Pre-infection memory held some responding clones, suggesting pre-existing cross-reactive T cells responded.

CDR3 length: 15 amino acids. V lost 4 bases, J lost 2 bases, and 15 bases lay in between. Looked up from germline, CDR1 is SGDLS and CDR2 is YYNGEE. A few counts support this clonotype. The antigen remains unidentified. Constant-segment primers served in 5'RACE that generated TCR alpha and TCR beta cDNA libraries bearing sample barcodes and UMIs. TCRdb re-derived calls from the 5' RACE reads in MiXCR, one entry per CDR3 protein. The sample lists some 180,000 distinct CDR3 sequences; around 18% were seen once. This chain joins TRBV9 and TRBJ2-5, with D tentatively TRBD1 (5 bases). The TCR was taken from a man aged 18 to 29 who had mild COVID-19 (a few samples of this study predate the infection). Cell type and time point are not known. The sample consisted of PBMCs or a T cell subset sorted from them (not recorded which). The CDR3 here is CASSLRDMGQETQYF. CDR3 sequence (DNA): TGTGCCAGCAGCCTCAGGGATATGGGGCAAGAGACCCAGTACTTC.